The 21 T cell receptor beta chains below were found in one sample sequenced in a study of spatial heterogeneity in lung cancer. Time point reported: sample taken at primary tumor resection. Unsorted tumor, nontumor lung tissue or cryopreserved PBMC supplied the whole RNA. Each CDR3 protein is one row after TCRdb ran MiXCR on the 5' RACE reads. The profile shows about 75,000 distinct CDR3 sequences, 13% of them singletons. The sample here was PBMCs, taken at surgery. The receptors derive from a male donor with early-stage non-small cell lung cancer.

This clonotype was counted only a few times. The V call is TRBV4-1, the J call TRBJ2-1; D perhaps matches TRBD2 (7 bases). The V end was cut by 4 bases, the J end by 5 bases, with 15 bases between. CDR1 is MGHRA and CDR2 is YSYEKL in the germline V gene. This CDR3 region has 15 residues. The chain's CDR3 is CASSPRGADNNEQFF. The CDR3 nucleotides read TGCGCCAGCAGCCCCCGGGGGGCTGATAACAATGAGCAGTTCTTC.

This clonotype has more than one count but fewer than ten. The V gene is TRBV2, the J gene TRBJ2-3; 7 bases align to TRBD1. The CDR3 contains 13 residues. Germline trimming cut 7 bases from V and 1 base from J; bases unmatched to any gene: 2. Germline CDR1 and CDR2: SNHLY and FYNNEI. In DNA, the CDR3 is TGTGCCAGCAATGGACAGGGCACAGATACGCAGTATTTT. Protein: CASNGQGTDTQYF.

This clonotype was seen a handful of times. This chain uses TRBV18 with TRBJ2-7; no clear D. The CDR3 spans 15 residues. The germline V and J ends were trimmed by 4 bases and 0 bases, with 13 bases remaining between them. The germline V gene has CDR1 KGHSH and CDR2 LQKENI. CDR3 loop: CASSQGFQYSYEQYF. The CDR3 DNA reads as TGTGCCAGCTCACAAGGTTTCCAGTACTCCTACGAGCAGTACTTC.

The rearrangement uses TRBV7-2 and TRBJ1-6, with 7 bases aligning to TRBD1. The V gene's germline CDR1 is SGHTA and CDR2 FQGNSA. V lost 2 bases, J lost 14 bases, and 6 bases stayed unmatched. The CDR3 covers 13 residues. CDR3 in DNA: TGTGCCAGCAGCTTACCATATGGGACAGCCCTCCACTTT. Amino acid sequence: CASSLPYGTALHF.

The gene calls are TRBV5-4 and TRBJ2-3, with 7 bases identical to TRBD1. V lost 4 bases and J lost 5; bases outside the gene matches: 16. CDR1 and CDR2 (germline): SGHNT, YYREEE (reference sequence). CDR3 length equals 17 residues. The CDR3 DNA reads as TGTGCCAGCAGCGCGCGCGCCGGGACAGCCCTGGGAGATACGCAGTATTTT. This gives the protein CASSARAGTALGDTQYF. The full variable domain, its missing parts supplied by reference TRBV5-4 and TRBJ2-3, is ETGVTQSPTHLIKTRGQQVTLRCSSQSGHNTVSWYQQALGQGPQFIFQYYREEENGRGNFPPRFSGLQFPNYSSELNVNALELDDSALYLCASSARAGTALGDTQYFGPGTRLTVL.

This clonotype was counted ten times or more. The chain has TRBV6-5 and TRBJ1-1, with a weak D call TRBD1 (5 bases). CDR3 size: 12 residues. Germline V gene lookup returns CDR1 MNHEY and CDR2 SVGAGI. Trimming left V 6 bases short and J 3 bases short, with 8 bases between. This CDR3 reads CASRKGDTEAFF. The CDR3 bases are TGTGCCAGCAGGAAAGGGGACACTGAAGCTTTCTTT.

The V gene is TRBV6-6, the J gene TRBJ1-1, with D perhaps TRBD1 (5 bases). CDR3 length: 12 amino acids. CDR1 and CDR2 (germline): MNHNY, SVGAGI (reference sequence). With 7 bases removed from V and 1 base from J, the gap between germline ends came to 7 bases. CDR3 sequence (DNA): TGTGCCAGCAATGGGGGGAACACTGAAGCTTTCTTT. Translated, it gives CASNGGNTEAFF.

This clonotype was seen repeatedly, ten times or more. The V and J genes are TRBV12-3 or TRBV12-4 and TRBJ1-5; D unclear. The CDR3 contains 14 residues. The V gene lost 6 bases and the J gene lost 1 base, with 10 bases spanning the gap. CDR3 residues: CASSPVGSNQPQHF. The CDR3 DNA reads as TGTGCCAGCAGCCCCGTAGGAAGCAATCAGCCCCAGCATTTT.

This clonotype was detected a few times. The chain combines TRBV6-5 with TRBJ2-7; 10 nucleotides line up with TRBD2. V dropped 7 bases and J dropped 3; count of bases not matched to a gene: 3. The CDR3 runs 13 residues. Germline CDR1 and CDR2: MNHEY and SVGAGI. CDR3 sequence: CASTVAGGYEQYF. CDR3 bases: TGTGCCAGCACCGTAGCGGGAGGCTACGAGCAGTACTTC.

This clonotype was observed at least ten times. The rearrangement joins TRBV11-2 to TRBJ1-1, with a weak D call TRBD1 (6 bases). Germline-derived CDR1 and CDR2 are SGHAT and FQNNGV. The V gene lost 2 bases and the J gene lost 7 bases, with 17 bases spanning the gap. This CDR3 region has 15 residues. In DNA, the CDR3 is TGTGCCAGCAGCTTATGGGGGGCAAGGGAAGGTGAAGCTTTCTTT. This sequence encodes CASSLWGAREGEAFF.

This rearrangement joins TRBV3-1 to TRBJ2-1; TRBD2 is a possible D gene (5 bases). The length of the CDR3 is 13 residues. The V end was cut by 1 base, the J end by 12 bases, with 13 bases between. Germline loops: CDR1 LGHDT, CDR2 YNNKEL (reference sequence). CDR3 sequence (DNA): TGTGCCAGCAGCCAAGCTGGCGGACTCGGGCAGTTCTTC. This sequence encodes CASSQAGGLGQFF.

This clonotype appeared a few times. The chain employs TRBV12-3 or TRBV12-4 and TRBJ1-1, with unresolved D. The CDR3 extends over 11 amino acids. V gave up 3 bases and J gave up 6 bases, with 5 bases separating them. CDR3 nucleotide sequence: TGTGCCAGCAGTTTCGCTTCTGAAGCTTTCTTT. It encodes CASSFASEAFF.

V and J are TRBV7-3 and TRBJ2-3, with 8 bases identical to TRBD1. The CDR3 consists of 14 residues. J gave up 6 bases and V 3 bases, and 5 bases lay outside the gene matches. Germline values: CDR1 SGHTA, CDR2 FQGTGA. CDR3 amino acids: CASSFDRGWDTQYF. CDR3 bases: TGTGCCAGCAGCTTCGACAGGGGTTGGGATACGCAGTATTTT.

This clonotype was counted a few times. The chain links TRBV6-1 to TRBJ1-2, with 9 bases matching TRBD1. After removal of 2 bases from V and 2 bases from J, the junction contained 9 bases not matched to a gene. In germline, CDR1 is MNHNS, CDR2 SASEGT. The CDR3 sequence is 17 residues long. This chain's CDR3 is CASSEYVTGGQNYGYTF. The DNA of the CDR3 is TGTGCCAGCAGTGAATATGTAACAGGGGGCCAGAACTATGGCTACACCTTC.

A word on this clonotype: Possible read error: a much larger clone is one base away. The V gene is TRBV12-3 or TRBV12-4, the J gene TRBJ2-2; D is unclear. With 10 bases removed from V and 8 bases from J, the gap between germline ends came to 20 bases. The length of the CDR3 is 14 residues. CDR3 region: CANMFPTPTGELFF. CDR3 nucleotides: TGTGCCAACATGTTCCCCACGCCGACGGGGGAGCTGTTTTTT.

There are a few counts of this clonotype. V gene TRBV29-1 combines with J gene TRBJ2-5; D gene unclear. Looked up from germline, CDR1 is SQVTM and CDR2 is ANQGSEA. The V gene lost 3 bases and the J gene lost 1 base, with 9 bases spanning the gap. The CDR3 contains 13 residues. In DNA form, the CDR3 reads TGCAGCGTTGATCAAAGCCGCCAAGAGACCCAGTACTTC. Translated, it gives CSVDQSRQETQYF.

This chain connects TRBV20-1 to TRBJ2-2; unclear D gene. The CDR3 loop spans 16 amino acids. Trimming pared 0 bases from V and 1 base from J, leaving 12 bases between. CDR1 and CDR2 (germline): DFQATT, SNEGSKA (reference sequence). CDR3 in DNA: TGCAGTGCTAGAGATCCCAGCAGGTTGAACACCGGGGAGCTGTTTTTT. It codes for CSARDPSRLNTGELFF.

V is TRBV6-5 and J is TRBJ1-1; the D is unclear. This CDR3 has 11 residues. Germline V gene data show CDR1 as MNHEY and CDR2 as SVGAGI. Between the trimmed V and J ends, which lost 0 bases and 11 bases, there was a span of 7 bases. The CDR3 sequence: CASSYSSHAFF. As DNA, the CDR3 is TGTGCCAGCAGTTACTCGAGCCACGCTTTCTTT.

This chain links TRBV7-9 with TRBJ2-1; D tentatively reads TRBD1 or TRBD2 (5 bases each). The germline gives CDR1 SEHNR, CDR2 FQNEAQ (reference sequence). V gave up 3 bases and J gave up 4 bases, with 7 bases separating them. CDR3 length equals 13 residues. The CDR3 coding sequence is TGTGCCAGCAGCTTTGGGGGATACAATGAGCAGTTCTTC. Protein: CASSFGGYNEQFF.

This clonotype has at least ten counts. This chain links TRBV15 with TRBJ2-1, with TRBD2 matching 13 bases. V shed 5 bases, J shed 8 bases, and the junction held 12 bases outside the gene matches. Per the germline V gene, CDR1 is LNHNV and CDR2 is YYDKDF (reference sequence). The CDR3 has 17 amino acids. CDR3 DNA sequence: TGTGCCACCAGCGGGCTCGGGACTAGCGGGAACCCGGATGAGCAGTTCTTC. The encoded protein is CATSGLGTSGNPDEQFF.

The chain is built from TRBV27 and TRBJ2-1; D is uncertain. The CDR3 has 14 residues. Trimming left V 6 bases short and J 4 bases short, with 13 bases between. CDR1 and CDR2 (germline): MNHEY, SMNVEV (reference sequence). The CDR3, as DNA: TGTGCCAGCAGGGTAAAGGTGGAGTACAATGAGCAGTTCTTC. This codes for CASRVKVEYNEQFF.